The 30 T cell receptor beta chains below all came from one sample that was sequenced in a study of blood T cells in healthy people across ages. For the second PCR, which ran for 7 to 11 cycles, a sample-barcoded 5' primer and a J-beta primer mix were used. One entry per CDR3 protein results from TCRdb running MiXCR on the 5' RACE reads. Found here are under 2 million distinct CDR3 sequences, roughly 30% of them singletons; the top ten hold around 11%. The sample consisted of blood. The receptors here all came from a woman under 40 in good health.

The V call is TRBV3-1, the J call TRBJ2-3; 7 bases map to TRBD2. The CDR3 is made up of 15 amino acids. The V gene's germline CDR1 is LGHDT and CDR2 YNNKEL (reference sequence). The V gene end was trimmed by 3 bases and the J gene end by 1 base; junction bases not matched to a gene: 4. This CDR3 reads CASSHSGGGTDTQYF. The DNA for the CDR3 is TGTGCCAGCAGCCATTCGGGAGGCGGCACAGATACGCAGTATTTT.

The table lists this clonotype with a few counts. CDR3 DNA sequence: TGTGCCAGCAGCTTACGCTATTCAGGGGTACGTGGCTACGAGCAGTACTTC. Translating gives CASSLRYSGVRGYEQYF. The rearrangement joins TRBV7-9 to TRBJ2-7, with D maybe TRBD1 (6 bases). The CDR3 covers 17 residues. Per germline, CDR1 SEHNR and CDR2 FQNEAQ (reference sequence). V gave up 2 bases and J gave up 3 bases, with 20 bases separating them.

This clonotype was observed a few times. This chain links TRBV20-1 with TRBJ2-3; 12 nucleotides agree with TRBD2. Trimming at V came to 3 bases and at J to 2 bases, leaving 6 bases not matched to a gene. This CDR3 region has 16 residues. Germline CDR1 and CDR2: DFQATT and SNEGSKA (reference sequence). CDR3 coding DNA: TGCAGTGCTAGGGCAGGACTAGCGGGATTCACAGATACGCAGTATTTT. Its protein is CSARAGLAGFTDTQYF.

This clonotype has a single count. The J gene is TRBJ2-2, the V gene TRBV9; D not certain. The CDR3 sequence is 13 residues long. Per the germline V gene, CDR1 is SGDLS and CDR2 is YYNGEE. Trimming cost V 4 bases and J 3 bases, with 7 bases left between them. The CDR3 loop is CASSIPDTGELFF. For the CDR3, the DNA is TGTGCCAGCAGCATCCCTGACACCGGGGAGCTGTTTTTT.

This chain joins TRBV5-8 and TRBJ1-2; no clear D gene. Germline assignment: CDR1 SGHTS and CDR2 YDEGEE. CDR3 size: 14 residues. The germline V and J ends were trimmed by 1 base and 2 bases, with 9 bases remaining between them. CDR3 DNA: TGTGCCAGCAGCTTGCGGGTTTTCAACTATGGCTACACCTTC. Translated: CASSLRVFNYGYTF.

This sequence joins TRBV7-2 and TRBJ2-1; D not resolved. V was cut by 6 bases and J by 8 bases, with 14 bases left in between. CDR1 and CDR2 from the germline V gene are SGHTA and FQGNSA. The CDR3 consists of 13 residues. The CDR3 DNA follows: TGTGCCAGCAGTTGGTCTTCAAAACATGAGCAGTTCTTC. As protein: CASSWSSKHEQFF.

A note on this clonotype: At one end, the junction sequence differs from germline, possibly due to a read error. The chain is built from TRBV5-1 and TRBJ2-1; D unclear. From germline, CDR1 is SGHRS and CDR2 YFSETQ. This CDR3 is 13 amino acids long. The CDR3 nucleotides are TGCGCCAGCAGCTTGAACTCCCACAATGAGCAGTTCTTC. Translation gives CASSLNSHNEQFF.

This chain uses TRBV2 with TRBJ2-1, with D maybe TRBD2 (5 bases). In germline, CDR1 is SNHLY, CDR2 FYNNEI. The ends were cut back, 8 bases at V and 6 bases at J, with 20 bases in the middle. The CDR3 is 15 residues long. The CDR3 protein is CASWAPTSLSNEQFF. For the CDR3, the DNA is TGTGCCAGCTGGGCCCCCACTAGTTTGTCCAATGAGCAGTTCTTC.

This clonotype was picked up a small number of times. The rearrangement uses TRBV10-3 and TRBJ2-7, with D tentatively TRBD2 (6 bases). CDR1 ENHRY and CDR2 SYGVKD come from the germline V gene. The CDR3 runs to 14 residues. V lost 0 bases, J lost 2 bases, and 8 bases lay in between. The CDR3 DNA reads as TGTGCCATCAGTGAGTCGTGGGGGGCCTACGAGCAGTACTTC. This gives the protein CAISESWGAYEQYF.

The rearrangement uses TRBV7-3 and TRBJ1-2; TRBD1 aligns across 9 bases. The V segment lost 5 bases and the J segment 6 bases; nucleotides outside the gene matches: 13. Germline CDR1 is SGHTA and CDR2 is FQGTGA. The CDR3 covers 16 residues. The CDR3 spells CASSAKVGTGSDGYTF. CDR3 nucleotides: TGTGCCAGCAGCGCGAAAGTCGGGACAGGGTCGGATGGCTACACCTTC.

This clonotype was recorded a few times. The V and J genes are TRBV12-2 and TRBJ2-1; the table assigns TRBD2, which was not confirmed against the DNA. TRBV12-2 is assigned pseudogene status. The CDR3 loop spans 19 amino acids. CDR3 loop: CASRKLAGVTHGGYNEQFF. The DNA for the CDR3 is TGTGCAAGTCGCAAACTAGCGGGAGTGACCCATGGTGGTTACAATGAGCAGTTCTTC.

Comments on this clonotype: A junction boundary mismatches the germline segment, possibly from a read error. This chain links TRBV4-1 with TRBJ1-2; no definite D call. The germline V gene encodes CDR1 MGHRA and CDR2 YSYEKL. This CDR3 is built from 18 residues. The CDR3 reads CASNQGHVVRRGMRGYTF. CDR3 sequence (DNA): TGCGCCAGCAACCAAGGTCACGTCGTCAGGCGCGGTATGCGGGGCTACACCTTC.

This clonotype turned up a few times. This chain joins TRBV24-1 and TRBJ1-5; possible D gene TRBD1, 5 bases. This CDR3 contains 15 residues. Between the trimmed V and J ends, which lost 4 bases and 1 base, there was a span of 10 bases. The germline gives CDR1 KGHDR, CDR2 SFDVKD. Here the CDR3 DNA reads TGTGCCACCAGTGAAACAGGCCCGAGCAATCAGCCCCAGCATTTT. It yields the protein CATSETGPSNQPQHF.

V and J are TRBV12-3 or TRBV12-4 and TRBJ2-3, with a weak D call TRBD2 (5 bases). V was pared by 0 bases and J by 14 bases, with 12 bases between. The CDR3 is made up of 12 amino acids. The CDR3 DNA is TGTGCCAGCAGTTTAGCGGGAGCTCGGCCGTATTTT. It yields the protein CASSLAGARPYF.

The gene calls are TRBV12-3 or TRBV12-4 and TRBJ2-3; D gene ambiguous. Trimming stripped 2 bases from V and 2 bases from J, with 11 bases between. CDR3 length: 15 residues. CDR3 sequence reads: CASSLRESNTDTQYF. In nucleotides, the CDR3 is TGTGCCAGCAGTTTAAGGGAATCAAACACAGATACGCAGTATTTT.

This clonotype was counted ten times or more. This chain joins TRBV7-6 and TRBJ1-5; D remains ambiguous. Germline lookup yields CDR1 SGHVS and CDR2 FNYEAQ. The CDR3 totals 13 residues. Trimming removed 5 bases at V and 2 bases at J, with 7 bases between. In DNA form, the CDR3 reads TGTGCCAGCAGCCTGACACGCAATCAGCCCCAGCATTTT. It yields the protein CASSLTRNQPQHF.

This clonotype turned up a few times. This chain connects TRBV5-1 to TRBJ2-6; D call uncertain. V lost 4 bases and J 2 bases, leaving 10 bases between the germline ends. The CDR3 has 15 amino acids. Germline V gene sequence: CDR1 SGHRS, CDR2 YFSETQ. DNA of the CDR3: TGCGCCAGCAGCCAATCGGTCGCTGGGGCCAACGTCCTGACTTTC. Encoded protein: CASSQSVAGANVLTF.

The chain joins TRBV4-1 to TRBJ2-1; D may be TRBD1 or TRBD2 (6 bases each). The CDR3 extends over 18 amino acids. The V end was cut by 4 bases, the J end by 11 bases, with 30 bases between. Germline CDR1 and CDR2: MGHRA and YSYEKL. CDR3 nucleotide sequence: TGCGCCAGCAGCCCCCGGGGGCGAGGCCGATCCAAGAATGGGCAGCAGTTCTTC. This gives the protein CASSPRGRGRSKNGQQFF.

The genes are TRBV5-1 and TRBJ2-1; TRBD1 matches 8 bases. The CDR3 length is 16 residues. V shed 2 bases and J 2 bases; nucleotides not matched to a gene: 6. The germline V gene encodes CDR1 SGHRS and CDR2 YFSETQ. DNA of the CDR3: TGCGCCAGCAGCTTTGGACAGGGACCACCCTACAATGAGCAGTTCTTC. Translating gives CASSFGQGPPYNEQFF.

The J gene is TRBJ2-3, the V gene TRBV12-3 or TRBV12-4, with TRBD2 as a possible D gene (6 bases). V shed 0 bases and J shed 11 bases, with 21 bases lying between them. The CDR3 length is 16 residues. This CDR3 is CASSLAASVIPVKQYF. The CDR3 DNA reads as TGTGCCAGCAGTTTAGCGGCTAGCGTGATACCAGTGAAGCAGTATTTT.

The V call is TRBV14, the J call TRBJ2-1; 9 nucleotides agree with TRBD2. Germline CDR1 is SGHDN and CDR2 is FVKESK. Trimming took 3 bases from V and 7 from J; bases not matched to a gene: 19. This CDR3 spans 19 amino acids. The CDR3 here is CASSHKTEAGGPPRNEQFF. As DNA, the CDR3 is TGTGCCAGCAGCCACAAGACGGAAGCGGGAGGCCCTCCTCGGAATGAGCAGTTCTTC. Full variable domain (rest looked up from reference TRBV14 and TRBJ2-1): EAGVTQFPSHSVIEKGQTVTLRCDPISGHDNLYWYRRVMGKEIKFLLHFVKESKQDESGMPNNRFLAERTGGTYSTLKVQPAELEDSGVYFCASSHKTEAGGPPRNEQFFGPGTRLTVL.

The chain links TRBV15 to TRBJ2-1; 8 nucleotides align to TRBD2. V gave up 6 bases and J gave up 3 bases; unmatched junction bases: 10. Germline CDR1 LNHNV, CDR2 YYDKDF (reference sequence). The CDR3 extends over 16 amino acids. The CDR3 DNA reads TGTGCCACCAGGCCTCCGGGGCGGGGGGTCTACAATGAGCAGTTCTTC. Protein: CATRPPGRGVYNEQFF.

This sequence joins TRBV20-1 and TRBJ2-3; 8 nucleotides align to TRBD2. V was clipped by 4 bases and J by 4 bases; unmatched bases: 4. Germline loops: CDR1 DFQATT, CDR2 SNEGSKA (reference sequence). The CDR3 is made up of 13 amino acids. The CDR3 region is CSATTSEADTQYF. The CDR3 nucleotides read TGCAGTGCTACGACTAGCGAAGCAGATACGCAGTATTTT.

This chain joins TRBV20-1 and TRBJ1-1, with 12 nucleotides matching TRBD1. V shed 1 base and J 4 bases; nucleotides not matched to a gene: 16. Per germline, CDR1 DFQATT and CDR2 SNEGSKA (reference sequence). There are 19 residues in the CDR3. The chain's CDR3 is CSARVVEGQGAPGGTEAFF. CDR3 DNA sequence: TGCAGTGCTAGAGTGGTAGAGGGACAGGGGGCCCCCGGTGGCACTGAAGCTTTCTTT.

Turning to this clonotype: A read error may account for a junction end that differs from germline. This chain connects TRBV10-2 to TRBJ2-3; 14 positions match TRBD2. The CDR3 has 21 residues. Per germline, CDR1 WSHSY and CDR2 SAAADI. The chain's CDR3 is CASSGGLAGGLLRTSIDTQYF. Written as DNA, the CDR3 is TGCGCCAGCAGTGGAGGACTAGCGGGGGGCCTTCTGCGGACTAGCATAGATACGCAGTATTTT.

The gene calls are TRBV15 and TRBJ2-5; D unclear. The CDR3 loop spans 12 amino acids. Looked up from germline, CDR1 is LNHNV and CDR2 is YYDKDF (reference sequence). V was cut by 4 bases and J by 13 bases, with 16 bases left in between. CDR3 in amino acids: CATSTEEMERYF. In nucleotides, the CDR3 is TGTGCCACCAGCACCGAGGAGATGGAGCGGTACTTC.

This rearrangement joins TRBV9 to TRBJ2-1, with TRBD2 matching 13 bases. The CDR3 contains 20 residues. V was pared by 3 bases and J by 6 bases, with 18 bases of the junction left unmatched. Germline CDR1 reads SGDLS; CDR2 reads YYNGEE. The CDR3 DNA is TGTGCCAGCAGCGCCAAATCAGGGACTAGCGGGACCCTATTTCCCAATGAGCAGTTCTTC. This sequence encodes CASSAKSGTSGTLFPNEQFF.

This clonotype was seen only a few times. V is TRBV10-3 and J is TRBJ2-4, with 8 bases fitting TRBD2. V gave up 3 bases and J gave up 3 bases; unmatched junction bases: 7. This CDR3 spans 16 amino acids. CDR1 and CDR2 (germline): ENHRY, SYGVKD. The DNA of the CDR3 is TGTGCCATCAGTGATGTGAGCGGGAGAAACAAAAACATTCAGTACTTC. Protein sequence: CAISDVSGRNKNIQYF.

This clonotype was recorded a few times. V is TRBV6-2 or TRBV6-3 and J is TRBJ2-3, with D uncertain. CDR1 is MNHEY and CDR2 is SVGEGT in the germline V gene. The CDR3 has 12 residues. The germline V and J ends were trimmed by 7 bases and 8 bases, with 13 bases remaining between them. CDR3: CASKALGGTQYF. CDR3 nucleotides: TGTGCCAGCAAAGCGCTCGGTGGTACGCAGTATTTT.

The chain employs TRBV7-9 and TRBJ2-3, with 9 bases that match TRBD1. Germline trimming cut 5 bases from V and 7 bases from J; bases unmatched to any gene: 13. CDR1 and CDR2 from the germline V gene are SEHNR and FQNEAQ (reference sequence). This CDR3 comprises 16 residues. The CDR3 DNA reads as TGTGCCAGCAGCCCGCCTGACAGGGGGGCTTATAATACGCAGTATTTT. Translated: CASSPPDRGAYNTQYF.